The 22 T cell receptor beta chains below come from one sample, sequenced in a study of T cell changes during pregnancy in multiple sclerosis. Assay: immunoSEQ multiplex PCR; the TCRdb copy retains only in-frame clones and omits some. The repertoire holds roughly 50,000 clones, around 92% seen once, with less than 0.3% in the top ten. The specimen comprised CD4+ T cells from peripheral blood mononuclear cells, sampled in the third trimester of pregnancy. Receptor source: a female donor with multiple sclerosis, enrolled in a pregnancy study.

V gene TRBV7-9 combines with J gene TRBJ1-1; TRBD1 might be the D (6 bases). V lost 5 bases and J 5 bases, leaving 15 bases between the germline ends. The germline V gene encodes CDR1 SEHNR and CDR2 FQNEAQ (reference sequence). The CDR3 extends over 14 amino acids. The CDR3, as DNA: TGTGCCAGCAGCGGCCGGGAGGGGGAAACTGAAGCTTTCTTT. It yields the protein CASSGREGETEAFF. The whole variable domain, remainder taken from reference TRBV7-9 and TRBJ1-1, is DTGVSQNPRHKITKRGQNVTFRCDPISEHNRLYWYRQTLGQGPEFLTYFQNEAQLEKSRLLSDRFSAERPKGSFSTLEIQRTEQGDSAMYLCASSGREGETEAFFGQGTRLTVV.

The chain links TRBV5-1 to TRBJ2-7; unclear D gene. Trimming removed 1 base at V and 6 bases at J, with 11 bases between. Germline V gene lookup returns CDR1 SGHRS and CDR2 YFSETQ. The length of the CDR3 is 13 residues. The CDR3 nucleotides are TGCGCCAGCAGCTTGTCGGTAACGGGCGAGCAGTACTTC. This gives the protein CASSLSVTGEQYF.

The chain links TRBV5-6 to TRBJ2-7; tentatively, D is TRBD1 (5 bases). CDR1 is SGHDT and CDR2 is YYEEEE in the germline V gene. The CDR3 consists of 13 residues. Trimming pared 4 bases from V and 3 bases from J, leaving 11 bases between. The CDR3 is CASSNKGIYEQYF. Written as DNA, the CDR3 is TGTGCCAGCAGCAACAAGGGGATCTACGAGCAGTACTTC.

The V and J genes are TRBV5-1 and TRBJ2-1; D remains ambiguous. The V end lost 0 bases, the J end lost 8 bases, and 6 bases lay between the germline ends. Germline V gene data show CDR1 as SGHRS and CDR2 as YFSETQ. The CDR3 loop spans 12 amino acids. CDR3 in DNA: TGCGCCAGCAGCTTGGAACTCGATGAGCAGTTCTTC. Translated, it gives CASSLELDEQFF.

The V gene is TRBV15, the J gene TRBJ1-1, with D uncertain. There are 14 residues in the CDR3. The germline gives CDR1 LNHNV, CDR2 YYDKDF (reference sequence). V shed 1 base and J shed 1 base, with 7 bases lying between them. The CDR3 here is CATSRVNGNTEAFF. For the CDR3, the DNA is TGTGCCACCAGCAGAGTGAACGGGAACACTGAAGCTTTCTTT.

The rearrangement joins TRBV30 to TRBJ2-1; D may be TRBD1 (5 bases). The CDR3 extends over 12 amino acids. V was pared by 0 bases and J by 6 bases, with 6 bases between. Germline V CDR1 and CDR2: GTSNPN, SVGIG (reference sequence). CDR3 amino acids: CAWSVGANEQFF. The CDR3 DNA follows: TGTGCCTGGAGTGTAGGGGCCAATGAGCAGTTCTTC.

The DNA for the CDR3 is TGTGCCAGCAGCTTTCATTCGGGACAGGGGGCAGATACGCAGTATTTT. Amino acids: CASSFHSGQGADTQYF. The rearrangement links TRBV4-2 to TRBJ2-3; the match to TRBD1 covers 11 bases. The CDR3 extends over 16 amino acids. CDR1 and CDR2 (germline): LGHNA, YNFKEQ. V was clipped by 5 bases and J by 4 bases; unmatched bases: 8.

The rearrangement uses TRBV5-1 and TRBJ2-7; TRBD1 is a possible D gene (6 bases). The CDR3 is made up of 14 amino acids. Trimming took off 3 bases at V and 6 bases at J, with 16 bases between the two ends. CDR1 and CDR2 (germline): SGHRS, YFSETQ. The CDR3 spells CASSWTDRGGEQYF. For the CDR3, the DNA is TGCGCCAGCAGCTGGACGGACAGAGGAGGCGAGCAGTACTTC.

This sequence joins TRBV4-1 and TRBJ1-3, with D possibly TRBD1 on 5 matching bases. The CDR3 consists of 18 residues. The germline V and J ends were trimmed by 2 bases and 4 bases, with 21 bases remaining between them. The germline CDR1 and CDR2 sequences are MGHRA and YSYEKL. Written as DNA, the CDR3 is TGCGCCAGCAGCCAACCGGACATGGGGTTTAGTCGAGGAAACACCATATATTTT. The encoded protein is CASSQPDMGFSRGNTIYF.

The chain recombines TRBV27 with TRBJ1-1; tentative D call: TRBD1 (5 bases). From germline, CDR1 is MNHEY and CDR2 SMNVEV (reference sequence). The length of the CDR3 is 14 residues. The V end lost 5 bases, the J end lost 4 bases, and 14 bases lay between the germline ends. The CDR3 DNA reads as TGTGCCAGCAGTCCTGTCGGGGGGATCACTGAAGCTTTCTTT. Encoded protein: CASSPVGGITEAFF.

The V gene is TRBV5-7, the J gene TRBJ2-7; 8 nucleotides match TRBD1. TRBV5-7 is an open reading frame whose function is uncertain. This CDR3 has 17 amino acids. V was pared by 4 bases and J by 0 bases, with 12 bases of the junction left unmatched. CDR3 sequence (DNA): TGTGCCAGCAGCAGGAGGGGACAGGCTCCAAGCTCCTACGAGCAGTACTTC. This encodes CASSRRGQAPSSYEQYF.

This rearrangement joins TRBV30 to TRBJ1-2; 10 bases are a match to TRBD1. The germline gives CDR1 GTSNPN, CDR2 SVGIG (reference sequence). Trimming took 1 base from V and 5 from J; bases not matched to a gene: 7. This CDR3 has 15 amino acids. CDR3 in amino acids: CAWSGDRGQRYGYTF. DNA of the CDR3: TGTGCCTGGAGTGGCGACAGGGGGCAGCGTTATGGCTACACCTTC.

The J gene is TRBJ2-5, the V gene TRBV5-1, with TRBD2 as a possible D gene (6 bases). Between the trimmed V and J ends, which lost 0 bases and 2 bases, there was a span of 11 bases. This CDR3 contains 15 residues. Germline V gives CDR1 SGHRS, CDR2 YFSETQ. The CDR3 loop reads CASSLVVGGQETQYF. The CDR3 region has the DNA TGCGCCAGCAGCTTGGTGGTGGGGGGTCAAGAGACCCAGTACTTC.

The CDR3: CASSIDSGVSYEQYF. The CDR3, as DNA: TGTGCCAGTAGTATTGACTCCGGGGTCTCCTACGAGCAGTACTTC. The J gene is TRBJ2-7, the V gene TRBV19; TRBD2 might be the D (5 bases). CDR1 and CDR2 from the germline V gene are LNHDA and SQIVND (reference sequence). The CDR3 has 15 amino acids. Trimming removed 3 bases from V and 0 bases from J, with 12 bases in between.

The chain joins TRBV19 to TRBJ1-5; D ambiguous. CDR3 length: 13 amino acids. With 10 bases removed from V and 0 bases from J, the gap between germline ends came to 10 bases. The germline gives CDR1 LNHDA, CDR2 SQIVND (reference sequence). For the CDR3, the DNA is TGTGCCACCGCGGGGAATAGCAATCAGCCCCAGCATTTT. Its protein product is CATAGNSNQPQHF.

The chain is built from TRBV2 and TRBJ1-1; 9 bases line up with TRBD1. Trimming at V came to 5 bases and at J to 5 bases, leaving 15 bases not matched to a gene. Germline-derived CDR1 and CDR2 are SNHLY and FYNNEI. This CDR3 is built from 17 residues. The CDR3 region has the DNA TGTGCCAGCAGTTCCAGAATATCGGACAGGGGAGGGACTGAAGCTTTCTTT. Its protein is CASSSRISDRGGTEAFF.

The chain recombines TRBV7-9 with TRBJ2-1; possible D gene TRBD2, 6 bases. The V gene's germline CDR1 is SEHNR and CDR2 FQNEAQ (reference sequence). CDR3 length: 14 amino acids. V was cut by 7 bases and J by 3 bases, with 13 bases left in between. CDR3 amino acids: CASTIYGGYNEQFF. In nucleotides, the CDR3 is TGTGCCAGCACCATATACGGGGGCTACAATGAGCAGTTCTTC.

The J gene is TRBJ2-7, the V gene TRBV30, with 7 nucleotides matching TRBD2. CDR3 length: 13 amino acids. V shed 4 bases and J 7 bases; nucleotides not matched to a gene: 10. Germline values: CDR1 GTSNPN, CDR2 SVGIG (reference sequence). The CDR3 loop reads CAWMPRGRGEQYF. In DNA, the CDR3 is TGTGCCTGGATGCCCCGGGGGAGGGGAGAGCAGTACTTC.

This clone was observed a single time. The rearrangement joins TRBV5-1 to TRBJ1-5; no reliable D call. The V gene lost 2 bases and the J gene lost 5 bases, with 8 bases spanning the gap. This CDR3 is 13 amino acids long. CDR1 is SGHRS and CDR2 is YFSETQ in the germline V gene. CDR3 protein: CASSLEGYQPQHF. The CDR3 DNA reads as TGCGCCAGCAGCTTAGAGGGATATCAGCCCCAGCATTTT. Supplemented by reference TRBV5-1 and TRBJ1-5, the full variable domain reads KAGVTQTPRYLIKTRGQQVTLSCSPISGHRSVSWYQQTPGQGLQFLFEYFSETQRNKGNFPGRFSGRQFSNSRSEMNVSTLELGDSALYLCASSLEGYQPQHFGDGTRLSIL.

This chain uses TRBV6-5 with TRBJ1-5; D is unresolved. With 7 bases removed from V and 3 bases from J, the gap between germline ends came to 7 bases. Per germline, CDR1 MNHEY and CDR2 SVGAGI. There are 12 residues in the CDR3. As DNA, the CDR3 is TGTGCCAGCAAAAGCCCCAATCAGCCCCAGCATTTT. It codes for CASKSPNQPQHF.

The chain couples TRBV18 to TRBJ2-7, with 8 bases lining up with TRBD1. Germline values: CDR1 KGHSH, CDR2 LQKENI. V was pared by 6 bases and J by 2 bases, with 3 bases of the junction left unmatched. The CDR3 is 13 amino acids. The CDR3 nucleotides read TGTGCCAGCTCCCAGGACAGGGCCTACGAGCAGTACTTC. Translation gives CASSQDRAYEQYF.

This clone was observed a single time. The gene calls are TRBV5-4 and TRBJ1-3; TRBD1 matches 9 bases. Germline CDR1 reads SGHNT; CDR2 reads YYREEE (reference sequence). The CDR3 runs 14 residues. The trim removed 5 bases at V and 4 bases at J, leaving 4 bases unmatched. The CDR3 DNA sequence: TGTGCCAGCAGACAGGGGGCTACGGGAAACACCATATATTTT. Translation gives CASRQGATGNTIYF.